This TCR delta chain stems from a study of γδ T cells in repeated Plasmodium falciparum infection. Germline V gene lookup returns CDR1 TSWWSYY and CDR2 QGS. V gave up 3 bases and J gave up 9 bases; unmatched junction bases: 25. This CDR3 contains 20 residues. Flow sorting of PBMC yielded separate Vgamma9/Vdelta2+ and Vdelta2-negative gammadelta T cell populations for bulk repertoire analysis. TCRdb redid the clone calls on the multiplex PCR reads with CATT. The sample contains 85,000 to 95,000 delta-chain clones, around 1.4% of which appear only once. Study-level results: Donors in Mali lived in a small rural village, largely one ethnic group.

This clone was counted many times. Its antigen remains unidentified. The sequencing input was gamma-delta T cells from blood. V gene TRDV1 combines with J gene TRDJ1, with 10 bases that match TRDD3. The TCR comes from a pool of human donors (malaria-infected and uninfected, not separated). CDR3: CALGETYFPVREWGIHQLIF. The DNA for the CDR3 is TGTGCTCTTGGGGAGACCTACTTTCCCGTACGAGAATGGGGGATACACCAACTCATCTTT.